This T cell receptor beta chain was identified in a study of CD8+ T cells in alopecia areata. Whole-study results and caveats: Especially in alopecia totalis/universalis, lesional scalp showed greater clonality than normal scalp did. Unlike in mice, where it was clearer, TCR sharing across patients was less clear, possibly HLA-related.

Sorting of CD4+ and CD8+ T cells was performed on PBMCs. About this clone: What it recognizes is unknown.

Germline CDR1 is SSHAT and CDR2 is FNYEAQ (reference sequence). CDR3 size: 16 residues. Once RNA had been extracted, it was reverse transcribed into cDNA to act as the sequencing template. Assay used: immunoSEQ multiplex PCR; TCRdb lists only in-frame clones, some missing. This table holds 100,000 to 130,000 clones, approximately 50% found once. The material sequenced was NKG2D-low CD8+ T cells sorted from blood. The TCR was taken from a human donor with alopecia areata. The chain joins TRBV7-7 to TRBJ2-1; D is possibly TRBD2 (6 bases). The CDR3 nucleotides read TGTGTTACGTATTTTAGCGGAGGGAGCTCCTACAATGAGCAGTTCTTC. Translation: CVTYFSGGSSYNEQFF.